These T cell receptor beta chains were read from a single sample in a study of spatial heterogeneity in lung cancer. TCRdb used MiXCR to reprocess the 5' RACE reads, holding one entry per CDR3 protein. The repertoire holds 8,500 to 13,000 distinct CDR3 sequences, over 6.5% seen once, with under 30% in the top ten. The specimen was PBMCs, collected at surgery. These receptors originate from a male donor with early-stage non-small cell lung cancer. The conserved cysteine and the conserved F or W are not part of the CDR3 here. A D gene is named only where the DNA matches it firmly.

TRBJ2-2	TRBV6-2/TRBV6-3	-	ASSHTGELF
TRBJ2-2	TRBV4-3	-	ASRKGDSNTGELF
TRBJ1-2	TRBV30	-	AWNRDSPYGYT
TRBJ2-7	TRBV20-1	-	SARAPGRAYEQY
TRBJ1-6	TRBV28	-	ASSIPGHTKSPLH
TRBJ2-1	TRBV7-9	-	ASSRVDNEQF
TRBJ2-3	TRBV4-3	-	ASSQTRGKGLRTDTQY
TRBJ2-3	TRBV11-3	TRBD2	ASSPGLTTDTQY
TRBJ2-7	TRBV11-2	-	ASSPGGREGY
TRBJ2-3	TRBV7-2	TRBD2	ASSLTLSGGRDTQY
TRBJ2-7	TRBV30	TRBD1	AWRGQGNIEQY
TRBJ2-7	TRBV20-1	TRBD1	SAGRDRGHEQY
TRBJ1-6	TRBV28	-	ASSFSGGINSPLH
TRBJ1-1	TRBV7-2	TRBD1	ASSWDRGTEAF
TRBJ2-3	TRBV12-3/TRBV12-4	-	ASSRLSGVRTDTQY
TRBJ2-3	TRBV29-1	-	SVEDGSSTDTQY
TRBJ1-1	TRBV18	TRBD1	ASSRSGQGTEAF
TRBJ2-5	TRBV28	-	ASSLYVSGGALQETQY
TRBJ2-1	TRBV7-2	TRBD2	ASSLPGGNEQF
TRBJ1-2	TRBV25-1	-	ASSERGEHILKAYGYT
TRBJ1-5	TRBV19	TRBD1	ASTWTGLNQPQH
TRBJ2-2	TRBV27	-	ASSRDSNTGELF
TRBJ2-7	TRBV5-4	TRBD1	ASSTGQGSPDEQY
TRBJ2-2	TRBV20-1	TRBD2	SASGLAGGGTGELF
TRBJ2-5	TRBV7-2	-	ASSSWVGAGPQETQY
TRBJ2-1	TRBV29-1	-	SVDASNSGNEQF
TRBJ2-1	TRBV15	-	ATSRDTPGGEQF
TRBJ2-7	TRBV5-6	-	ASGSSYEQY
TRBJ2-1	TRBV5-6	TRBD1	ASSLQGASYNEQF
TRBJ1-2	TRBV5-8	-	ASSLRFTKSSYGYT
TRBJ2-5	TRBV5-6	-	ASSLRGGGSRRETQY
TRBJ2-6	TRBV9	-	ASSVGTSFSGANVLT
TRBJ1-4	TRBV20-1	TRBD1	SARDRVNEKLF
TRBJ1-2	TRBV6-5	TRBD1	ASSPNFGETGVDGYT
TRBJ2-2	TRBV5-1	-	ASSLTQAVNTGELF
TRBJ2-1	TRBV7-3	TRBD2	ASSLQGTSGNNEQF
TRBJ2-1	TRBV29-1	-	SVDLGNNNEQF
TRBJ2-7	TRBV28	-	ASRPGSGYEQY
TRBJ2-6	TRBV20-1	-	SANTDPGEANVLT
TRBJ2-6	TRBV12-3/TRBV12-4	-	ASSFNAASSGANVLT
TRBJ2-1	TRBV29-1	-	SANPGSVPNEQF
TRBJ2-4	TRBV6-5	-	ASSYARGGRDIQY
TRBJ2-3	TRBV7-9	-	ASSLEVETQY
TRBJ2-7	TRBV18	-	ASTPGTSYEQY
TRBJ2-1	TRBV4-3	TRBD2	ASSQGRIAGGYNEQF
TRBJ2-3	TRBV4-2	TRBD2	ASSQEGLAESTDTQY
TRBJ2-2	TRBV6-2/TRBV6-3	-	ASRTGTGELF
TRBJ1-6	TRBV18	TRBD1	ASERTGGKSPLH
TRBJ1-2	TRBV19	-	ASSIRVYRAKVGNYGYT
TRBJ2-2	TRBV29-1	-	SAPTDGRDTGELF